The T cell receptor (beta chain) described here comes from a study of T cell changes during pregnancy in multiple sclerosis. The CDR3 contains 15 residues. Trimming took 3 bases from V and 3 from J; bases not matched to a gene: 7. Germline V gives CDR1 SGHTA, CDR2 FQGNSA. Assay used: immunoSEQ multiplex PCR; TCRdb lists only in-frame clones, some missing. In the table there are 90,000 to 95,000 clones, around 90% of which are singletons. This chain joins TRBV7-2 and TRBJ2-7, with 8 nucleotides matching TRBD1. This receptor was identified in a female donor with multiple sclerosis, enrolled in a pregnancy study. Sample: peripheral blood, taken before pregnancy. The CDR3 DNA follows: TGTGCCAGCAGCTTCGAGACAGGGGTTTTCTACGAGCAGTACTTC. This translates into CASSFETGVFYEQYF. The whole variable domain, remainder taken from reference TRBV7-2 and TRBJ2-7, is GAGVSQSPSNKVTEKGKDVELRCDPISGHTALYWYRQSLGQGLEFLIYFQGNSAPDKSGLPSDRFSAERTGGSVSTLTIQRTQQEDSAVYLCASSFETGVFYEQYFGPGTRLTVT.